These T cell receptor beta chains were read from a single sample in a study of chemoradiotherapy in HPV16-positive cancers. Data came from immunoSEQ multiplex PCR; TCRdb stores just in-frame clones and leaves some out. This repertoire shows 12,000 or so clones, 65% to 85% found once; its top ten account for 1.1%. Sampling was performed from a patient who underwent chemoradiotherapy. These receptors all come from a human donor with HPV-associated anogenital cancer. Each CDR3 is given with its conserved first and last residue. A D gene is named only where the DNA matches it firmly. A row's size may be missing; if present it is once, few, many or a size class.

.	TRBJ2-3	.	TRBV6-6	CASSYRQGWTDTQYF	TGTGCCAGCAGTTACAGGCAAGGGTGGACAGATACGCAGTATTTT
.	TRBJ1-6	TRBD1	TRBV19	CASSIGAGGSTPLHF	TGTGCCAGTAGTATTGGGGCAGGGGGCTCGACACCCCTCCACTTT
.	TRBJ1-3	.	TRBV18	CASSPRLGQSSGNTIYF	TGTGCCAGCTCACCTCGTTTGGGGCAAAGCAGTGGAAACACCATATATTTT
.	TRBJ2-2	.	TRBV6-1	CATFGGPGELFF	TGTGCCACCTTCGGGGGTCCCGGGGAGCTGTTTTTT
.	TRBJ1-6	.	TRBV7-9	CASSSGTDYNSPLHF	TGTGCCAGCAGCTCCGGGACTGATTATAATTCACCCCTCCACTTT
.	TRBJ1-4	.	TRBV14	CASSQDLKTTSTNEKLFF	TGTGCCAGCAGCCAAGATCTAAAGACCACTTCAACTAATGAAAAACTGTTTTTT
.	TRBJ1-2	.	TRBV27	CASSRDGINYGYTF	TGTGCCAGCAGCCGGGACGGAATAAACTATGGCTACACCTTC
.	TRBJ2-7	TRBD2	TRBV23-1	CATPSGGASYEQYF	TGCGCCACCCCGAGCGGGGGGGCCTCCTACGAGCAGTACTTC
.	TRBJ2-1	.	TRBV5-8	CASSLGDSDSYNEQFF	TGTGCCAGCAGCTTGGGAGACTCCGACTCCTACAATGAGCAGTTCTTC
.	TRBJ1-1	.	TRBV18	CASSSPLNTEAFF	TGTGCCAGCTCATCGCCTTTGAACACTGAAGCTTTCTTT
.	TRBJ1-5	.	TRBV28	CASSLPVGEFNQPQHF	TGTGCCAGCAGTTTACCCGTGGGAGAGTTTAATCAGCCCCAGCATTTT
.	TRBJ2-7	TRBD1	TRBV7-2	CASSQQGGEQYF	TGTGCCAGCAGCCAACAGGGGGGCGAGCAGTACTTC
.	TRBJ2-7	TRBD1	TRBV5-8	CASSFWTGREQYF	TGTGCCAGCAGCTTCTGGACAGGGAGAGAGCAGTACTTC
.	TRBJ1-3	.	TRBV9	CASSAADSGNTIYF	TGTGCCAGCAGCGCTGCAGACTCTGGAAACACCATATATTTT
.	TRBJ1-4	TRBD1	TRBV30	CAWEPGQGDEKLFF	TGTGCCTGGGAACCGGGACAGGGAGATGAAAAACTGTTTTTT
.	TRBJ2-2	.	TRBV13	CASSYYRANTGELFF	TGTGCCAGCAGTTACTATCGAGCGAACACCGGGGAGCTGTTTTTT
once	TRBJ2-1	.	TRBV5-1	CASSFFGGDSHEQFF	TGCGCCAGCAGCTTCTTTGGGGGCGACTCCCATGAGCAGTTCTTC
.	TRBJ2-3	.	TRBV6-1	CASSKQGSTADTQYF	TGTGCCAGCAGTAAGCAGGGAAGCACGGCAGATACGCAGTATTTT
few	TRBJ1-4	.	TRBV9	CASSVAPRDEKLFF	TGTGCCAGCAGCGTAGCTCCGAGGGATGAAAAACTGTTTTTT
.	TRBJ2-2	.	TRBV5-6	CASSLASGSGLKLFF	TGTGCCAGCAGCTTGGCATCCGGGTCCGGGCTCAAGCTGTTTTTT
.	TRBJ2-2	.	TRBV28	CASSWGGLGTGELFF	TGTGCCAGCAGTTGGGGGGGGCTGGGCACCGGGGAGCTGTTTTTT
.	TRBJ2-2	.	TRBV5-1	CASSLAFSTGELFF	TGCGCCAGCAGCTTGGCCTTTAGCACCGGGGAGCTGTTTTTT
.	TRBJ2-7	TRBD2	TRBV14	CASSTGRGAALDEQYF	TGTGCCAGCAGCACGGGGAGGGGCGCGGCGCTCGACGAGCAGTACTTC
.	TRBJ1-2	.	TRBV7-2	CASSLAPNYGYTF	TGTGCCAGCAGCTTAGCACCTAACTATGGCTACACCTTC
.	TRBJ1-1	TRBD1	TRBV10-2	CASKSRWTGNADTEAFF	TGCGCCAGCAAGTCCCGTTGGACAGGGAATGCGGACACTGAAGCTTTCTTT
.	TRBJ2-1	.	TRBV19	CASRSPQGREFF	TGTGCCAGCAGATCCCCTCAGGGGCGGGAGTTCTTC
once	TRBJ2-5	.	TRBV29-1	CSVEDRYGTQETQYF	TGCAGCGTTGAAGATCGGTACGGAACTCAAGAGACCCAGTACTTC
.	TRBJ1-2	.	TRBV10-2	CASSEGAYGYTF	TGCGCCAGCAGCGAGGGTGCCTATGGCTACACCTTC
.	TRBJ2-5	TRBD2	TRBV5-1	CASSLARLAGGQETQYF	TGCGCCAGCAGCTTGGCGCGACTAGCGGGGGGACAAGAGACCCAGTACTTC
.	TRBJ2-3	.	TRBV11-3	CASSTSADTQYF	TGTGCCAGCAGCACCTCAGCGGATACGCAGTATTTT
.	TRBJ2-7	.	TRBV13	CASSFRQGGIHEQYF	TGTGCCAGCAGCTTTAGACAGGGCGGGATCCACGAGCAGTACTTC
few	TRBJ1-1	.	TRBV15	CATSRDRGRSEAFF	TGTGCCACCAGCAGAGATCGGGGGCGCTCTGAAGCTTTCTTT
.	TRBJ2-7	.	TRBV11-2	CASSLVRGVSSYEQYF	TGTGCCAGCAGCTTAGTAAGGGGGGTCAGCTCCTACGAGCAGTACTTC
.	TRBJ2-5	TRBD2	TRBV7-2	CASSFTWTSGVETQYF	TGTGCCAGCAGTTTTACATGGACTAGCGGGGTCGAGACCCAGTACTTC
.	TRBJ1-4	TRBD1	TRBV29-1	CSVVTGGDEKLFF	TGCAGCGTCGTGACAGGGGGCGACGAAAAACTGTTTTTT
once	TRBJ1-1	.	TRBV9	CASSVQGSSEAFF	TGTGCCAGCAGCGTACAGGGTTCTTCTGAAGCTTTCTTT
.	TRBJ1-2	.	TRBV4-3	CASSLNKGSDYGYTF	TGCGCCAGCAGCCTAAACAAGGGGTCCGACTATGGCTACACCTTC
few	TRBJ2-3	TRBD2	TRBV2	CASSAGLAYTQYF	TGTGCCAGCAGCGCTGGACTAGCGTATACGCAGTATTTT
few	TRBJ1-1	TRBD1	TRBV13	CASSFRAGGGEAFF	TGTGCCAGCAGCTTCCGGGCAGGGGGTGGTGAAGCTTTCTTT
.	TRBJ2-4	.	TRBV11-2	CASTPGLAGSPSSKNIQYF	TGTGCCAGCACCCCCGGGCTGGCAGGGTCTCCCTCCTCTAAAAACATTCAGTACTTC
.	TRBJ2-3	TRBD2	TRBV27	CASSPGTSPTDTQYF	TGTGCCAGCAGCCCCGGGACTAGTCCTACAGATACGCAGTATTTT
.	TRBJ1-5	.	TRBV29-1	CSVQGGVNQPQHF	TGCAGCGTTCAAGGGGGGGTCAATCAGCCCCAGCATTTT
.	TRBJ2-3	.	TRBV23-1	CASSQPLRDTQYF	TGCGCCAGCAGTCAACCTTTGCGGGATACGCAGTATTTT
.	TRBJ2-7	.	TRBV7-3	CASSLKPYYEQYF	TGTGCCAGCAGCTTAAAGCCCTACTACGAGCAGTACTTC
.	TRBJ1-1	.	TRBV19	CASSMKRNTEAFF	TGTGCCAGTAGTATGAAGAGAAACACTGAAGCTTTCTTT
few	TRBJ1-3	.	TRBV7-8	CASSLSRPGNTIYF	TGTGCCAGCAGCTTATCAAGACCTGGAAACACCATATATTTT
.	TRBJ2-7	TRBD1	TRBV18	CASSFPPTGWGYEQYF	TGTGCCAGCTCATTCCCTCCGACAGGGTGGGGCTACGAGCAGTACTTC
.	TRBJ2-7	.	TRBV29-1	CSVRTAEQYF	TGCAGCGTTCGTACAGCCGAGCAGTACTTC
once	TRBJ1-6	.	TRBV6-6	CASSYDGGYSPLHF	TGTGCCAGCAGTTACGACGGGGGATATTCACCCCTCCACTTT
.	TRBJ2-1	TRBD2	TRBV10-3	CAISDVDAGGAHEQFF	TGTGCCATCAGTGACGTGGACGCCGGGGGGGCCCATGAGCAGTTCTTC